The 17 T cell receptor beta chains below all came from one sample that was sequenced in a study of cytomegalovirus exposure and HLA in healthy donors (dated by TCRdb to 2017 to 2019). The library came from the immunoSEQ multiplex PCR assay. For the multiplex PCR, a mixture combining 60 forward primers for TCR Vbeta segments and 13 reverse primers for TCR Jbeta segments was used. TCRdb limited this immuneACCESS table to in-frame rearrangements with V and J called. A share of clones is missing; checked studies link under half to unresolved V genes, and the rest is unexplained. The sample yields roughly 200,000 clones; approximately 85% were counted once. The leading ten clones occupy about 2.3% of the sample. Sequenced input: PBMCs. Receptors originate from a woman aged 50 to 60 in good health and CMV-seronegative.

This sequence joins TRBV27 and TRBJ2-1, with 9 bases that match TRBD2. The CDR3 is 14 residues long. Losses at the gene ends were 6 bases for V and 4 bases for J; bases not matched to a gene: 4. Germline lookup yields CDR1 MNHEY and CDR2 SMNVEV (reference sequence). The CDR3: CASRAGGPYNEQFF. As DNA, the CDR3 is TGTGCCAGCAGGGCGGGAGGGCCTTACAATGAGCAGTTCTTC.

The chain joins TRBV28 to TRBJ2-7; D is unclear. Trimming removed 8 bases from V and 1 base from J, with 9 bases in between. The CDR3 is made up of 12 amino acids. The germline CDR1 and CDR2 sequences are MDHEN and SYDVKM. The CDR3 reads CASRYRSYEQYF. Written as DNA, the CDR3 is TGTGCCAGCCGATATCGGTCCTACGAGCAGTACTTC. Looking up the rest from reference TRBV28 and TRBJ2-7 gives the full variable domain: DVKVTQSSRYLVKRTGEKVFLECVQDMDHENMFWYRQDPGLGLRLIYFSYDVKMKEKGDIPEGYSVSREKKERFSLILESASTNQTSMYLCASRYRSYEQYFGPGTRLTVT.

The chain recombines TRBV18 with TRBJ2-7; 12 positions agree with TRBD2. CDR3 length equals 15 residues. The germline CDR1 and CDR2 sequences are KGHSH and LQKENI. V was clipped by 3 bases and J by 1 base; unmatched bases: 1. Written as DNA, the CDR3 is TGTGCCAGCTCACCTGGGACTAGCGGGTCCTACGAGCAGTACTTC. Translated: CASSPGTSGSYEQYF.

The chain employs TRBV4-2 and TRBJ2-7, with D possibly being TRBD2 (5 bases). Trimming cost V 0 bases and J 9 bases, with 18 bases left between them. The CDR3 spans 15 residues. CDR1 and CDR2 (germline): LGHNA, YNFKEQ. CDR3 region: CASSQEGSLPTRQYF. As DNA, the CDR3 is TGTGCCAGCAGCCAAGAAGGGAGTCTACCTACGAGGCAGTACTTC.

The CDR3 DNA is TGTGCCAGCAGTTTATCAGGACAGTTCTATGGCTACACCTTC. This translates into CASSLSGQFYGYTF. The genes are TRBV27 and TRBJ1-2, with D tentatively TRBD1 (6 bases). CDR1 MNHEY and CDR2 SMNVEV come from the germline V gene (reference sequence). The V and J ends lost 0 bases and 4 bases respectively, with 9 bases between them. The CDR3 loop spans 14 amino acids.

This clone was counted once. The V gene is TRBV28, the J gene TRBJ2-7; D is unclear. CDR1 and CDR2 (germline): MDHEN, SYDVKM. Deletions cut 4 bases from V and 4 bases from J, with 5 bases between. CDR3 length: 11 amino acids. In DNA form, the CDR3 reads TGTGCCAGCAGTTACCAGTACGAGCAGTACTTC. Protein sequence: CASSYQYEQYF.

CDR3 coding DNA: TGCGCCAGCAGCTTACAGGGGCAATTGAACACTGAAGCTTTCTTT. Protein sequence: CASSLQGQLNTEAFF. The rearrangement uses TRBV5-1 and TRBJ1-1, with 7 bases fitting TRBD1. Looked up from germline, CDR1 is SGHRS and CDR2 is YFSETQ. The CDR3 extends over 15 amino acids. The trim removed 2 bases at V and 0 bases at J, leaving 4 bases unmatched.

The genes are TRBV19 and TRBJ2-7; 14 nucleotides match TRBD2. Per the germline V gene, CDR1 is LNHDA and CDR2 is SQIVND (reference sequence). There are 16 residues in the CDR3. The J segment lost 2 bases and the V segment lost 6 bases, leaving 6 bases of the junction unmatched. CDR3 sequence reads: CASSLRTSGRPYEQYF. CDR3 sequence (DNA): TGTGCCAGTAGCTTAAGGACTAGCGGGAGGCCCTACGAGCAGTACTTC.

This clone was picked up one time. This chain uses TRBV19 with TRBJ1-5, with 7 nucleotides matching TRBD1. V dropped 1 base and J dropped 6; count of bases not matched to a gene: 33. The germline CDR1 and CDR2 sequences are LNHDA and SQIVND (reference sequence). The CDR3 runs to 24 residues. The CDR3 is CASSIGTNLYLRGQSEGRTQPQHF. The CDR3 nucleotides are TGTGCCAGTAGTATAGGAACCAATCTATATCTCCGGGGACAGTCGGAGGGAAGGACTCAGCCCCAGCATTTT.

The rearrangement joins TRBV27 to TRBJ2-2; 12 nucleotides align to TRBD2. The CDR3 runs to 16 residues. The germline CDR1 and CDR2 sequences are MNHEY and SMNVEV (reference sequence). Losses at the gene ends were 7 bases for V and 1 base for J; bases not matched to a gene: 4. In DNA form, the CDR3 reads TGTGCCAGCAACCCACTAGCGGGAGGGAACACCGGGGAGCTGTTTTTT. It specifies CASNPLAGGNTGELFF.

Points on this clone: Mismatch with germline at one junction end may stem from a read error. The chain recombines TRBV10-1 with TRBJ2-1, with 13 bases lining up with TRBD2. The V gene's germline CDR1 is WNHNN and CDR2 SYGVQD (reference sequence). The CDR3 loop spans 17 amino acids. The CDR3 loop reads CAGSLTPGLAGNNEQFF. The CDR3, as DNA: TGCGCCGGCAGTTTAACACCGGGACTAGCGGGAAACAATGAGCAGTTCTTC.

The rearrangement links TRBV6-5 to TRBJ2-2; 8 positions match TRBD2. Germline CDR1 and CDR2: MNHEY and SVGAGI. The CDR3 loop spans 14 amino acids. V gave up 7 bases and J gave up 3 bases; unmatched junction bases: 4. CDR3 in amino acids: CASTPGGYTGELFF. The CDR3 DNA reads as TGTGCCAGCACCCCGGGGGGGTACACCGGGGAGCTGTTTTTT.

The chain has TRBV5-1 and TRBJ2-7; TRBD2 matches at 7 bases. The V gene end was trimmed by 2 bases and the J gene end by 3 bases; junction bases not matched to a gene: 8. Looked up from germline, CDR1 is SGHRS and CDR2 is YFSETQ. The CDR3 is made up of 15 amino acids. In DNA form, the CDR3 reads TGCGCCAGCAGCTTAGAGACTAGCCACTACTACGAGCAGTACTTC. Translation gives CASSLETSHYYEQYF.

This chain links TRBV6-1 with TRBJ2-1, with 12 bases lining up with TRBD2. Germline values: CDR1 MNHNS, CDR2 SASEGT. The CDR3 is made up of 15 amino acids. After removal of 2 bases from V and 15 bases from J, the junction contained 11 bases not matched to a gene. This CDR3 is CASSELHLAGGALFF. The CDR3 DNA is TGTGCCAGCAGTGAATTGCACCTAGCGGGAGGGGCCCTGTTCTTC.

The CDR3 region has the DNA TGTGCCAGCAGCTTCGGACAGGGAAGTGGCGGCTACACCTTC. It codes for CASSFGQGSGGYTF. The J gene is TRBJ1-2, the V gene TRBV5-4; 8 bases align to TRBD1. V was clipped by 2 bases and J by 8 bases; unmatched bases: 8. Germline assignment: CDR1 SGHNT and CDR2 YYREEE (reference sequence). The CDR3 contains 14 residues.

The gene calls are TRBV29-1 and TRBJ1-2, with no clear D. The germline gives CDR1 SQVTM, CDR2 ANQGSEA. V shed 6 bases and J shed 3 bases, with 23 bases lying between them. The CDR3 has 16 residues. CDR3 DNA sequence: TGCAGCGTCCCGGCCGGGCGGGTGGCCGGATACTATGGCTACACCTTC. It translates to CSVPAGRVAGYYGYTF. Full variable domain (rest looked up from reference TRBV29-1 and TRBJ1-2): SAVISQKPSRDICQRGTSLTIQCQVDSQVTMMFWYRQQPGQSLTLIATANQGSEATYESGFVIDKFPISRPNLTFSTLTVSNMSPEDSSIYLCSVPAGRVAGYYGYTFGSGTRLTVV.

The V gene is TRBV28, the J gene TRBJ1-2; TRBD1 is a possible D gene (6 bases). This CDR3 has 14 residues. Germline CDR1 and CDR2: MDHEN and SYDVKM. V gave up 5 bases and J gave up 2 bases, with 12 bases separating them. CDR3 in amino acids: CASSAPTGNYGYTF. The DNA for the CDR3 is TGTGCCAGCAGTGCCCCCACAGGGAACTATGGCTACACCTTC.